Below are 20 T cell receptor beta chains sequenced from a single sample in a study of PD-1 blockade in classical Hodgkin lymphoma. TCRdb's copy holds only in-frame clones and misses some; the assay was immunoSEQ multiplex PCR. The table includes tens of thousands of clones, approximately 91% detected once. Time point here: newly diagnosed, previously untreated cHL patient sample. Sequencing was carried out using peripheral blood mononuclear cells (PBMCs). Receptors were obtained from a human donor with classical Hodgkin lymphoma.

The gene calls are TRBV7-8 and TRBJ1-2, with D tentatively TRBD1 (5 bases). Germline CDR1 is SGHVS and CDR2 is FQNEAQ. V was pared by 5 bases and J by 8 bases, with 24 bases between. The CDR3 is made up of 16 amino acids. CDR3 residues: CASSPRLAGLYGGYTF. Here the CDR3 DNA reads TGTGCCAGCAGCCCTCGATTGGCAGGGCTCTACGGAGGCTACACCTTC.

V and J are TRBV5-4 and TRBJ2-3, with TRBD2 identical over 7 bases. The length of the CDR3 is 18 residues. Germline CDR1 SGHNT, CDR2 YYREEE (reference sequence). The V segment lost 4 bases and the J segment 2 bases; nucleotides outside the gene matches: 16. CDR3 sequence (DNA): TGTGCCAGCAGCGGATTAGCTAGCGGACCTATACACACAGATACGCAGTATTTT. Its translation is CASSGLASGPIHTDTQYF.

The chain links TRBV29-1 to TRBJ2-5; TRBD1 agrees at 10 bases. The CDR3 is made up of 14 amino acids. Germline loops: CDR1 SQVTM, CDR2 ANQGSEA. V lost 6 bases, J lost 5 bases, and 9 bases stayed unmatched. CDR3 sequence reads: CSVRLTGGAETQYF. The CDR3 DNA reads TGCAGCGTCAGACTGACAGGGGGCGCGGAGACCCAGTACTTC.

This chain connects TRBV28 to TRBJ1-2; no clear D. The CDR3 covers 17 residues. Looked up from germline, CDR1 is MDHEN and CDR2 is SYDVKM. Trimming removed 2 bases at V and 3 bases at J, with 19 bases between. The CDR3 here is CASSLLHGRRAHYGYTF. CDR3 nucleotides: TGTGCCAGCAGTTTACTACACGGACGCCGTGCACACTATGGCTACACCTTC.

The gene calls are TRBV28 and TRBJ2-2; D remains ambiguous. Per germline, CDR1 MDHEN and CDR2 SYDVKM. The germline V and J ends were trimmed by 0 bases and 5 bases, with 4 bases remaining between them. The CDR3 loop spans 13 amino acids. The CDR3 here is CASSLWGTGELFF. The CDR3 DNA reads as TGTGCCAGCAGTTTATGGGGAACCGGGGAGCTGTTTTTT.

This chain joins TRBV28 and TRBJ2-7; D is unresolved. CDR1 is MDHEN and CDR2 is SYDVKM in the germline V gene. Trimming shortened V by 2 bases and J by 7 bases, and 12 bases separated the two germline ends. The CDR3 runs to 13 residues. CDR3 sequence (DNA): TGTGCCAGCAGTTTAGTAGGGCAGTCGGAGCAGTACTTC. Its protein is CASSLVGQSEQYF. The whole variable domain, remainder taken from reference TRBV28 and TRBJ2-7, is DVKVTQSSRYLVKRTGEKVFLECVQDMDHENMFWYRQDPGLGLRLIYFSYDVKMKEKGDIPEGYSVSREKKERFSLILESASTNQTSMYLCASSLVGQSEQYFGPGTRLTVT.

V is TRBV28 and J is TRBJ2-3, with TRBD2 identical over 7 bases. The CDR3 runs to 13 residues. The ends lost 10 bases at V and 0 bases at J; junction bases unmatched: 4. Germline CDR1 MDHEN, CDR2 SYDVKM. In nucleotides, the CDR3 is TGTGCCACATCTAGCGGCAGCACAGATACGCAGTATTTT. Protein product: CATSSGSTDTQYF. Full variable domain (missing parts from reference TRBV28 and TRBJ2-3): DVKVTQSSRYLVKRTGEKVFLECVQDMDHENMFWYRQDPGLGLRLIYFSYDVKMKEKGDIPEGYSVSREKKERFSLILESASTNQTSMYLCATSSGSTDTQYFGPGTRLTVL.

V usage is TRBV10-3 and J usage is TRBJ1-5; TRBD1 is a possible D gene (5 bases). The CDR3 covers 15 residues. The germline CDR1 and CDR2 sequences are ENHRY and SYGVKD. V lost 10 bases, J lost 5 bases, and 21 bases lay in between. The CDR3 DNA is TGTGCCACCGGGGCATTTAGAGGGGCCGATCAGCCCCAGCATTTT. Its translation: CATGAFRGADQPQHF.

This clone was observed once. The V call is TRBV4-1, the J call TRBJ2-2; a possible D gene is TRBD2 (5 bases). Germline V gives CDR1 MGHRA, CDR2 YSYEKL. Trimming pared 1 base from V and 5 bases from J, leaving 20 bases between. The CDR3 contains 18 residues. The CDR3 nucleotides are TGCGCCAGCAGCCAAGGGATAGCGTTTCAAAGGAGGACCGGGGAGCTGTTTTTT. This sequence encodes CASSQGIAFQRRTGELFF.

The chain combines TRBV10-1 with TRBJ1-1; D remains unclear. CDR1 and CDR2 from the germline V gene are WNHNN and SYGVQD (reference sequence). V dropped 4 bases and J dropped 1 base, with 7 bases sitting between them. The CDR3 covers 13 residues. The CDR3 loop reads CASSAQWNTEAFF. The DNA for the CDR3 is TGCGCCAGCAGTGCACAGTGGAACACTGAAGCTTTCTTT.

CDR3 sequence: CASSFGPGPSEQYV. CDR3 DNA sequence: TGTGCCAGCAGCTTTGGGCCGGGGCCCTCCGAGCAGTACGTC. The chain has TRBV5-4 and TRBJ2-7; tentatively, D is TRBD1 or TRBD2 (5 bases each). The CDR3 is made up of 14 amino acids. Germline V gene sequence: CDR1 SGHNT, CDR2 YYREEE (reference sequence). V was clipped by 2 bases and J by 6 bases, with 15 bases between them.

This clone appeared a single time. The V and J genes are TRBV9 and TRBJ1-4, with no clear D. Per the germline V gene, CDR1 is SGDLS and CDR2 is YYNGEE. The CDR3 consists of 14 residues. Deletions cut 0 bases from V and 0 bases from J, with 3 bases between. The CDR3 sequence: CASSVGTTNEKLFF. The DNA of the CDR3 is TGTGCCAGCAGCGTAGGGACAACTAATGAAAAACTGTTTTTT.

This clone was recorded only once. The chain couples TRBV7-6 to TRBJ2-1; D gene uncertain. Germline V CDR1 and CDR2: SGHVS, FNYEAQ. The CDR3 is made up of 13 amino acids. Trimming pared 1 base from V and 10 bases from J, leaving 11 bases between. The CDR3 DNA reads TGTGCCAGCAGCTTAGATATAGCTGGCGAGCAGTTCTTC. This encodes CASSLDIAGEQFF.

The chain has TRBV4-2 and TRBJ1-4; 8 nucleotides align to TRBD1. CDR1 and CDR2 (germline): LGHNA, YNFKEQ. The CDR3 totals 16 residues. V shed 1 base and J 8 bases; nucleotides not matched to a gene: 9. The CDR3 DNA follows: TGTGCCAGCAGCCAAGGCCTAGGACAGGGAGGAGAAAAACTGTTTTTT. This encodes CASSQGLGQGGEKLFF.

This sequence joins TRBV29-1 and TRBJ2-1; D perhaps matches TRBD2 (5 bases). Trimming shortened V by 4 bases and J by 0 bases, and 16 bases separated the two germline ends. CDR1 SQVTM and CDR2 ANQGSEA come from the germline V gene. This CDR3 spans 16 amino acids. CDR3 protein: CSVVGGSRGSYNEQFF. The CDR3 region has the DNA TGCAGCGTTGTGGGCGGCTCCCGGGGCTCCTACAATGAGCAGTTCTTC.

CDR3: CASTPPGTEAFF. CDR3 sequence (DNA): TGTGCCAGCACCCCCCCGGGAACGGAAGCTTTCTTT. The chain joins TRBV28 to TRBJ1-1; D uncertain. CDR1 MDHEN and CDR2 SYDVKM come from the germline V gene. This CDR3 comprises 12 residues. Trimming cost V 7 bases and J 8 bases, with 14 bases left between them.

This chain links TRBV15 with TRBJ2-5; the match to TRBD2 covers 10 bases. The CDR3 runs 16 residues. V dropped 0 bases and J dropped 3; count of bases not matched to a gene: 4. The germline V gene encodes CDR1 LNHNV and CDR2 YYDKDF (reference sequence). In DNA, the CDR3 is TGTGCCACCAGCAGAGACCAAGGACTAGCGGAAGAGACCCAGTACTTC. Residues: CATSRDQGLAEETQYF.

The V call is TRBV5-4, the J call TRBJ2-7, with D tentatively TRBD1 or TRBD2 (5 bases each). Deletions cut 0 bases from V and 2 bases from J, with 9 bases between. This CDR3 region has 14 residues. Germline V gene data show CDR1 as SGHNT and CDR2 as YYREEE (reference sequence). The CDR3 spells CASSLEVGAYEQYF. CDR3 nucleotide sequence: TGTGCCAGCAGCTTGGAGGTGGGGGCCTACGAGCAGTACTTC.

V and J are TRBV11-2 and TRBJ1-2; D perhaps matches TRBD1 (6 bases). Per germline, CDR1 SGHAT and CDR2 FQNNGV. The CDR3 is 16 residues long. Trimming shortened V by 5 bases and J by 4 bases, and 20 bases separated the two germline ends. CDR3 loop: CASSPINRDIRYGYTF. CDR3 nucleotide sequence: TGTGCCAGCAGCCCTATTAACAGGGATATTCGCTATGGCTACACCTTC.

This chain connects TRBV12-5 to TRBJ1-1; D possibly corresponds to TRBD1 (5 bases). The germline gives CDR1 LGHNT, CDR2 FRNRAP. Trimming removed 9 bases from V and 1 base from J, with 18 bases in between. The length of the CDR3 is 15 residues. CDR3 in amino acids: CASRSGGGGNTEAFF. CDR3 in DNA: TGTGCTAGCCGATCCGGGGGAGGAGGGAACACTGAAGCTTTCTTT.